The rows below give T cell receptor beta chains drawn from one sample of a study of T cells expressing NK-cell markers. With the 5' RACE reads reprocessed, TCRdb shows one record per CDR3 protein and no DNA. This repertoire comprises 150,000 to 170,000 distinct CDR3 sequences; its ten largest clones make up approximately 35%. Sequencing was carried out using blood T cells: a sorted CD56 or NKG2C T cell subset, CD4+ or CD8+ T cells, or bulk PBMC T cells (not recorded which). All receptors derive from a woman in her 50s in good health. Each CDR3 is given with its conserved first and last residue. Fields, in order: J gene, V gene, CDR3 protein.

TRBJ2-5	TRBV2	CASSPRTSQETQYF
TRBJ2-1	TRBV3-1	CASSQAGGANEQFF
TRBJ1-2	TRBV24-1	CATSDSGAGGYTF
TRBJ2-7	TRBV5-4	CASRDSTYEQYF
TRBJ2-4	TRBV25-1	CASSAGELAKNIQYF
TRBJ2-1	TRBV20-1	CSAIGLAVNNEQFF
TRBJ2-1	TRBV7-9	CATPSREIRDNEQFF
TRBJ1-6	TRBV3-1	CASSQGSVSPLHF
TRBJ2-3	TRBV3-1	CASSQERVAINTDTQYF
TRBJ2-2	TRBV28	CASRLAGGDGELFF
TRBJ2-2	TRBV5-1	CASSSQGTIYTGELFF
TRBJ1-5	TRBV4-1	CASSLGGTGSQPQHF
TRBJ2-3	TRBV5-1	CASSLISQSTDTQYF
TRBJ2-5	TRBV19	CASSARGGETQYF
TRBJ2-1	TRBV12-3/TRBV12-4	CASSLTLASSYNEQFF
TRBJ1-4	TRBV20-1	CSASGGRDSPNEKLFF
TRBJ2-7	TRBV29-1	CSALQPPYEQYF
TRBJ2-1	TRBV20-1	CSARRTMDFNEQFF
TRBJ1-1	TRBV29-1	CSVEVDRGEAFF
TRBJ2-3	TRBV6-1	CASSELAGGPDTQYF
TRBJ1-4	TRBV29-1	CSAGTGVTNEKLFF
TRBJ2-1	TRBV27	CASSPNPTRSPWNEQFF
TRBJ2-3	TRBV19	CASSILSDGLDTQYF
TRBJ2-1	TRBV2	CASSRGLAGDQEQFF
TRBJ2-2	TRBV29-1	CSVVLGSGELFF
TRBJ2-5	TRBV12-3/TRBV12-4	CASSRGTDSETQYF
TRBJ1-1	TRBV7-9	CASSLVVSVNTEAFF
TRBJ2-2	TRBV15	CATSRVKGAGELFF
TRBJ2-1	TRBV24-1	CATSDWTDNEQFF
TRBJ2-1	TRBV19	CATYAREDQYVFF
TRBJ2-2	TRBV27	CASSSLAGTGELFF
TRBJ1-4	TRBV29-1	CSAVTGIGNEKLFF
TRBJ2-2	TRBV5-4	CASSLGLAGSSGELFF